The present T cell receptor beta chain was sequenced within a study of lymphopenia after photon versus proton radiotherapy. Study outcomes and limitations: After the lymphocyte nadir, photon-treated repertoires showed oligoclonal expansion, especially of CD8+ Temra cells.

A word on this clone: Its antigen is currently unknown.

Trimming pared 7 bases from V and 4 bases from J, leaving 20 bases between. Germline V gives CDR1 LNHDA, CDR2 SQIVND (reference sequence). The CDR3 is made up of 16 amino acids. Method: immunoSEQ multiplex PCR; TCRdb's copy keeps in-frame clones and lacks some. The data contain around 15,000 clones, roughly nine tenths of them singletons. The sequence was obtained from a woman aged 55-70 years with cholangiocarcinoma. Some clones in this sample may be carry-over from other donors' samples. This chain links TRBV19 with TRBJ1-3; D perhaps matches TRBD1 (6 bases). The material sequenced was peripheral blood, taken from a patient treated with proton-based radiotherapy. This CDR3 reads CASKPDRPKGGNTIYF. CDR3 in DNA: TGTGCCAGTAAACCGGACAGACCCAAGGGAGGAAACACCATATATTTT. Together with reference TRBV19 and TRBJ1-3, the CDR3 gives the full variable domain: DGGITQSPKYLFRKEGQNVTLSCEQNLNHDAMYWYRQDPGQGLRLIYYSQIVNDFQKGDIAEGYSVSREKKESFPLTVTSAQKNPTAFYLCASKPDRPKGGNTIYFGEGSWLTVV.